Below, one T cell receptor (beta chain) is given with its context. The entry originates in a study of blood T cell repertoires in COVID-19. On the study more broadly: PBMCs, B-cell-depleted T cells, or T cells were the source of the cDNA or gDNA that made up the material.

Per the study methods: Reference gene primers were amplified, and this amplification served to estimate nucleated cell counts. The table came from immunoSEQ multiplex PCR; TCRdb's copy has only in-frame clones and leaves some out. That table is the source of V, J and clone size, and D and trimming were worked out from the DNA. The sample contains about 210,000 clones, 70% to 90% of which appear only once. V was cut by 1 base and J by 1 base, with 10 bases left in between. The germline gives CDR1 SGHVS, CDR2 FNYEAQ. This CDR3 is 15 amino acids long. V usage is TRBV7-6 and J usage is TRBJ1-1; D unclear. Material: peripheral blood. The receptor was isolated from a woman in her 50s with active or convalescent COVID-19. For the CDR3, the DNA is TGTGCCAGCAGCTTAGAACGGCGGAGGAACACTGAAGCTTTCTTT. Translating it yields CASSLERRRNTEAFF.